This T cell receptor beta chain came from a study of blood T cell repertoires in COVID-19. The repertoire was sequenced with immunoSEQ multiplex PCR; TCRdb's copy has only in-frame clones and lacks some. The table includes tens of thousands of clones, more than 65% detected once. Germline lookup yields CDR1 SGHTA and CDR2 FQGNSA. The CDR3 has 13 amino acids. V was clipped by 3 bases and J by 5 bases, with 10 bases between them. This TCR derives from a man aged 80 or over with active or convalescent COVID-19. The sequenced material came from peripheral blood. This sequence joins TRBV7-2 and TRBJ1-1; D gene uncertain. The CDR3 DNA follows: TGTGCCAGCAGCTTTACCGAGGGTACTGAAGCTTTCTTT. This codes for CASSFTEGTEAFF.